Below, 24 T cell receptor beta chains from the same sample are listed, as sequenced in a study of T cells in Graves' hyperthyroidism and ophthalmopathy. Amplification targeted TCR beta CDR3 regions from RNA transcripts. First-round RT-PCR of the TCR CDR3 relied on the HTBI primer set. TCRdb independently ran MiXCR on the multiplex PCR reads; one entry per CDR3 protein. The sample yields approximately 250,000 distinct CDR3 sequences, roughly 22% seen once. The sequenced sample consisted of blood. The receptors were sampled from a woman aged 40 to 55 with Graves' ophthalmopathy.

There are many counts of this clonotype. This chain joins TRBV6-1 and TRBJ1-3; D may be TRBD1 (5 bases). The CDR3 sequence is 15 residues long. Trimming took 5 bases from V and 2 from J, leaving 13 bases between them. In germline, CDR1 is MNHNS, CDR2 SASEGT. Here the CDR3 DNA reads TGTGCCAGCAGTACCTTGGGACTCGCTGGAAACACCATATATTTT. Translation: CASSTLGLAGNTIYF.

The rearrangement uses TRBV20-1 and TRBJ2-7; TRBD2 matches at 13 bases. Germline V CDR1 and CDR2: DFQATT, SNEGSKA (reference sequence). This CDR3 is built from 14 residues. The V segment lost 5 bases and the J segment 4 bases; nucleotides outside the gene matches: 5. The CDR3 DNA reads as TGCAGTGCTTCCGGGACTAGCGGGATATACGAGCAGTACTTC. It encodes CSASGTSGIYEQYF.

This clonotype was counted ten times or more. CDR3 in DNA: TGTGCCTGGACATGGGGACAGGGTGTGAACATTCAGTACTTC. Protein: CAWTWGQGVNIQYF. This rearrangement joins TRBV30 to TRBJ2-4; 9 bases line up with TRBD1. The CDR3 consists of 14 residues. Germline assignment: CDR1 GTSNPN and CDR2 SVGIG (reference sequence). Losses at the gene ends were 4 bases for V and 7 bases for J; bases not matched to a gene: 8.

This clonotype was found many times. V is TRBV30 and J is TRBJ2-7; a possible D gene is TRBD1 (6 bases). The CDR3 loop spans 14 amino acids. V lost 8 bases, J lost 0 bases, and 17 bases lay in between. Germline V lookup: CDR1 GTSNPN, CDR2 SVGIG (reference sequence). CDR3 in DNA: TGTGCCACCAACAGGGCGGATGGCTCCTACGAGCAGTACTTC. Its translation: CATNRADGSYEQYF.

The chain recombines TRBV6-1 with TRBJ1-1; no firm D call. Trimming removed 2 bases from V and 3 bases from J, with 13 bases in between. This CDR3 is 15 amino acids long. Germline lookup yields CDR1 MNHNS and CDR2 SASEGT. CDR3 DNA sequence: TGTGCCAGCAGTGAATTACCAACGTCGGACACTGAAGCTTTCTTT. Its translation is CASSELPTSDTEAFF.

The rearrangement joins TRBV27 to TRBJ2-4, with 7 bases aligning to TRBD1. CDR3 size: 14 residues. Germline CDR1 and CDR2: MNHEY and SMNVEV (reference sequence). V gave up 8 bases and J gave up 5 bases; unmatched junction bases: 9. CDR3 nucleotide sequence: TGTGCCAGCGCTCAAAGGGGGCCCGAAAACATTCAGTACTTC. It encodes CASAQRGPENIQYF.

Ten or more counts support this clonotype. Written as DNA, the CDR3 is TGTGCCACCGCATATTTCCAGGGCTACGAGCAGTACTTC. Amino acids: CATAYFQGYEQYF. The chain recombines TRBV4-2 with TRBJ2-7; D possibly corresponds to TRBD1 (5 bases). The CDR3 is made up of 13 amino acids. The V end lost 10 bases, the J end lost 3 bases, and 16 bases lay between the germline ends. Germline CDR1 and CDR2: LGHNA and YNFKEQ.

This chain links TRBV6-5 with TRBJ2-7, with TRBD1 identical over 9 bases. V lost 4 bases and J lost 6; bases outside the gene matches: 7. Looked up from germline, CDR1 is MNHEY and CDR2 is SVGAGI. The CDR3 has 14 residues. This chain's CDR3 is CASSSDRGGTEQYF. The CDR3 DNA reads TGTGCCAGCAGTTCCGACAGGGGGGGAACCGAGCAGTACTTC.

The sample holds many counts of this clonotype. The chain's CDR3 is CASMQGTGVETQYF. The CDR3 bases are TGTGCCAGCATGCAAGGGACAGGGGTGGAGACCCAGTACTTC. The chain has TRBV6-4 and TRBJ2-5; TRBD1 aligns across 10 bases. Germline V lookup: CDR1 MRHNA, CDR2 SNTAGT. J was trimmed by 5 bases and V by 7 bases; bases with no gene match: 7. The CDR3 covers 14 residues.

The rearrangement uses TRBV25-1 and TRBJ1-5; 10 bases line up with TRBD1. J gave up 14 bases and V 4 bases, and 2 bases lay outside the gene matches. The CDR3 spans 11 residues. The germline gives CDR1 MGHDK, CDR2 SYGVNS. The CDR3 bases are TGTGCCAGCAGTGGAGGGACAGGGGAGCATTTT. It yields the protein CASSGGTGEHF.

The sample holds many counts of this clonotype. The chain couples TRBV7-3 to TRBJ2-2, with 14 positions matching TRBD2. The V gene's germline CDR1 is SGHTA and CDR2 FQGTGA. V shed 5 bases, J shed 5 bases, and the junction held 1 base outside the gene matches. The CDR3 loop spans 15 amino acids. Here the CDR3 DNA reads TGTGCCAGCAGCGGGACTAGCGGGAGAACCGGGGAGCTGTTTTTT. This gives the protein CASSGTSGRTGELFF.

This clonotype was counted ten times or more. The CDR3 coding sequence is TGCGCCAGCAGTGTTGCCTCCTACGAGCAGTACTTC. Translated, it gives CASSVASYEQYF. The rearrangement joins TRBV10-2 to TRBJ2-7; D unclear. The CDR3 contains 12 residues. V was pared by 4 bases and J by 0 bases, with 4 bases between. Germline V gene sequence: CDR1 WSHSY, CDR2 SAAADI.

This clonotype was found a few times. The V call is TRBV6-1, the J call TRBJ1-1; D unresolved. V was trimmed by 5 bases and J by 2 bases, leaving 9 bases between them. The CDR3 contains 13 residues. In germline, CDR1 is MNHNS, CDR2 SASEGT. For the CDR3, the DNA is TGTGCCAGCAGTACAGTGCCCAACACTGAAGCTTTCTTT. It encodes CASSTVPNTEAFF.

This clonotype was observed at least ten times. The chain links TRBV4-1 to TRBJ1-2, with unresolved D. Trimming pared 3 bases from V and 3 bases from J, leaving 26 bases between. Germline V CDR1 and CDR2: MGHRA, YSYEKL. The CDR3 contains 19 residues. CDR3 sequence: CASSQREAQAVRPDYGYTF. The CDR3 nucleotides are TGCGCCAGCAGCCAGCGGGAGGCACAAGCTGTGCGACCTGACTATGGCTACACCTTC.

This clonotype was observed many times. CDR3 nucleotide sequence: TGTGCCAGCAGCGGACAGGGGGGAATCTCTGGGGCCAACGTCCTGACTTTC. It encodes CASSGQGGISGANVLTF. The rearrangement uses TRBV9 and TRBJ2-6; 9 bases map to TRBD1. Germline CDR1 reads SGDLS; CDR2 reads YYNGEE. The CDR3 has 17 residues. Germline trimming cut 3 bases from V and 0 bases from J; bases unmatched to any gene: 4.

At least ten counts were recorded for this clonotype. This chain connects TRBV6-2 or TRBV6-3 to TRBJ2-7; TRBD2 aligns across 8 bases. V lost 2 bases to trimming and J lost 6 bases; unmatched junction nucleotides: 9. Germline-derived CDR1 and CDR2 are MNHEY and SVGEGT. The CDR3 has 15 residues. The DNA of the CDR3 is TGTGCCAGCAGTTACCTCCTAGCGGGCGCGGTCGAGCAGTACTTC. It is translated as CASSYLLAGAVEQYF.

In its sample, this clonotype was seen many times. The gene calls are TRBV7-9 and TRBJ2-7, with 9 bases lining up with TRBD1. Germline assignment: CDR1 SEHNR and CDR2 FQNEAQ (reference sequence). There are 13 residues in the CDR3. Losses at the gene ends were 11 bases for V and 6 bases for J; bases not matched to a gene: 11. CDR3 protein: CAGSGTGFGEQYF. The CDR3 nucleotides read TGTGCCGGTTCCGGGACAGGGTTCGGCGAGCAGTACTTC.

The table lists this clonotype with many counts. The gene calls are TRBV28 and TRBJ1-5, with D unclear. Looked up from germline, CDR1 is MDHEN and CDR2 is SYDVKM. V lost 6 bases, J lost 9 bases, and 12 bases lay in between. The CDR3 contains 12 residues. CDR3 coding DNA: TGTGCCAGCAGCCCCACGACACGGCCCCAGCATTTT. This encodes CASSPTTRPQHF.

In its sample, this clonotype was seen once. The chain combines TRBV28 with TRBJ2-7, with a tentative D call TRBD1 (6 bases). Germline CDR1 MDHEN, CDR2 SYDVKM. V was cut by 6 bases and J by 6 bases, with 12 bases left in between. This CDR3 has 12 residues. CDR3 sequence reads: CASRTGKTEQYF. CDR3 DNA: TGTGCCAGCAGAACAGGGAAAACCGAGCAGTACTTC.

The chain links TRBV12-3 or TRBV12-4 to TRBJ1-5; unclear D gene. The CDR3 totals 13 residues. V was trimmed by 3 bases and J by 4 bases, leaving 7 bases between them. The CDR3 DNA is TGTGCCAGCAGTTTTGTCTGGAATCAGCCCCAGCATTTT. Encoded protein: CASSFVWNQPQHF.

In its sample, this clonotype was seen many times. CDR3 amino acids: CASSLRASPLHF. In nucleotides, the CDR3 is TGTGCCAGTTCCCTAAGGGCGTCACCCCTCCACTTT. V usage is TRBV28 and J usage is TRBJ1-6; D is unresolved. The CDR3 consists of 12 residues. Trimming took 9 bases from V and 10 from J, leaving 13 bases between them. Germline V gene lookup returns CDR1 MDHEN and CDR2 SYDVKM.

This clonotype was seen repeatedly, ten times or more. The chain recombines TRBV28 with TRBJ1-1; the match to TRBD1 covers 11 bases. The CDR3 is 17 residues long. Germline assignment: CDR1 MDHEN and CDR2 SYDVKM. V gave up 3 bases and J gave up 5 bases; unmatched junction bases: 11. The CDR3 reads CASSFSLDRGLRTEAFF. The CDR3 DNA is TGTGCCAGCAGTTTTTCCCTGGACAGGGGGCTTCGGACTGAAGCTTTCTTT.

In DNA form, the CDR3 reads TGTGCCAGCAGTTTAAACCCAGGGTTCTATGGCTACACCTTC. Amino acids: CASSLNPGFYGYTF. V and J are TRBV28 and TRBJ1-2, with D perhaps matching TRBD1 (5 bases). V was pared by 2 bases and J by 4 bases, with 11 bases between. This CDR3 spans 14 amino acids. Germline loops: CDR1 MDHEN, CDR2 SYDVKM.

This clonotype was seen many times. The chain combines TRBV30 with TRBJ1-2, with D unresolved. The CDR3 has 12 amino acids. Trimming removed 0 bases at V and 8 bases at J, with 10 bases between. Germline V gene lookup returns CDR1 GTSNPN and CDR2 SVGIG (reference sequence). CDR3 sequence reads: CAWSVLAVGYTF. For the CDR3, the DNA is TGTGCCTGGAGTGTACTAGCCGTGGGCTACACCTTC.